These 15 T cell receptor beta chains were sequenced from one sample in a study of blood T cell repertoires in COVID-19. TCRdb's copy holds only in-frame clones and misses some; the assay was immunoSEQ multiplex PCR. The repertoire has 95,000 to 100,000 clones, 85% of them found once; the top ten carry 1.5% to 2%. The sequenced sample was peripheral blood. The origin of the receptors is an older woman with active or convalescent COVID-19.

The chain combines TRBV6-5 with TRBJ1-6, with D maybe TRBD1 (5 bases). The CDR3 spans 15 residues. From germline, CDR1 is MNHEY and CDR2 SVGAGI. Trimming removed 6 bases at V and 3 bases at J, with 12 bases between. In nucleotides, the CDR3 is TGTGCCAGCAGCCAGACAGCCCACTATAATTCACCCCTCCACTTT. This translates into CASSQTAHYNSPLHF.

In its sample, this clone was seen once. CDR3 loop: CASSLNPGGYGYTF. In DNA form, the CDR3 reads TGTGCCAGCAGCTTAAATCCGGGGGGCTATGGCTACACCTTC. The chain uses TRBV7-2 and TRBJ1-2; possibly TRBD1 for D (5 bases). The V gene lost 2 bases and the J gene lost 4 bases, with 11 bases spanning the gap. Germline V lookup: CDR1 SGHTA, CDR2 FQGNSA. This CDR3 is 14 amino acids long.

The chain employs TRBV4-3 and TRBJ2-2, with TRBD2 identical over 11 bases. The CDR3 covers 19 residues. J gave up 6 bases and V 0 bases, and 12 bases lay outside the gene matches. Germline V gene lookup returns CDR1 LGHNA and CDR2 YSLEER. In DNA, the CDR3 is TGCGCCAGCAGCCAAGATTGGGGGACTAGCGGTGGCGGAGCCGGGGAGCTGTTTTTT. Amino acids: CASSQDWGTSGGGAGELFF.

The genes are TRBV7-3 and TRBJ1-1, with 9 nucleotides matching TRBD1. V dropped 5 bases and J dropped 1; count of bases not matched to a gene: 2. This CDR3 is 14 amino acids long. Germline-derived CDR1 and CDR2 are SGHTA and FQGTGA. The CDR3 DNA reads TGTGCCAGCAGCCCGGGACAGGGGAACACTGAAGCTTTCTTT. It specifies CASSPGQGNTEAFF.

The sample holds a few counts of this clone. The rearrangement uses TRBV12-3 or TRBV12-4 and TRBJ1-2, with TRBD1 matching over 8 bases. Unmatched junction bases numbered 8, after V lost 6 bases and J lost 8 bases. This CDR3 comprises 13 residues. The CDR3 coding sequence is TGTGCCAGCAGACCTACAGGGGGGGCGGGCTACACCTTC. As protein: CASRPTGGAGYTF.

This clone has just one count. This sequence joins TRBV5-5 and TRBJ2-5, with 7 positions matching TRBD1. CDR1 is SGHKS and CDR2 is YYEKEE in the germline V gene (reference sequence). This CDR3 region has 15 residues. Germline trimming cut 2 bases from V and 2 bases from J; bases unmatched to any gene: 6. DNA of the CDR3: TGTGCCAGCAGCTTCCGGGACAGCGGACAAGAGACCCAGTACTTC. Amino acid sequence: CASSFRDSGQETQYF.

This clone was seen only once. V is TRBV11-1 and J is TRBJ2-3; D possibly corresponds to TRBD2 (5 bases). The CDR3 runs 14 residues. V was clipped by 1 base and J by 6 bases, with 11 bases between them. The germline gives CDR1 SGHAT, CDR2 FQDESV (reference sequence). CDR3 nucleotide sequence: TGTGCCAGCAGCTTAGGCTCCGGAGGCGATACGCAGTATTTT. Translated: CASSLGSGGDTQYF.

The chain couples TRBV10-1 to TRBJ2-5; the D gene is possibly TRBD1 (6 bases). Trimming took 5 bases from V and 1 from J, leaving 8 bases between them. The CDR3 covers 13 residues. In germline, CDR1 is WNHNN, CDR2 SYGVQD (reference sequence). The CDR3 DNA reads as TGCGCCAGCAGTCGGACAGTCCAAGAGACCCAGTACTTC. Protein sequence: CASSRTVQETQYF.

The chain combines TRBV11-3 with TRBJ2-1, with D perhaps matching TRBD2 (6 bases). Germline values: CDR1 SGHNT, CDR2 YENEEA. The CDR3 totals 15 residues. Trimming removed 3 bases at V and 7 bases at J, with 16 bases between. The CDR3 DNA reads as TGTGCCAGCAGCTTGGCGCTAGCGTCGGGGAATGAGCAGTTCTTC. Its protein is CASSLALASGNEQFF.

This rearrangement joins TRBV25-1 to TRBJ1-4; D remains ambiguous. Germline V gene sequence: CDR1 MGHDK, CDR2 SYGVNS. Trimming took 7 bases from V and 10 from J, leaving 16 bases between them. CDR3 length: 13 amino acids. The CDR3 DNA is TGTGCCAGCACCGGAGGTGAGGGCGGAAAACTGTTTTTT. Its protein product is CASTGGEGGKLFF. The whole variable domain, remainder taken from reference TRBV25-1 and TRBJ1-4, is EADIYQTPRYLVIGTGKKITLECSQTMGHDKMYWYQQDPGMELHLIHYSYGVNSTEKGDLSSESTVSRIRTEHFPLTLESARPSHTSQYLCASTGGEGGKLFFGSGTQLSVL.

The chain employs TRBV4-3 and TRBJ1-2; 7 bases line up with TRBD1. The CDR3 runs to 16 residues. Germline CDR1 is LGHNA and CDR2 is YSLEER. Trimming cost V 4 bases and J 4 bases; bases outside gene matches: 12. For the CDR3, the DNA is TGCGCCAGCAGCCTCTCAAGGGTACAGGGGATCTATGGCTACACCTTC. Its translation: CASSLSRVQGIYGYTF.

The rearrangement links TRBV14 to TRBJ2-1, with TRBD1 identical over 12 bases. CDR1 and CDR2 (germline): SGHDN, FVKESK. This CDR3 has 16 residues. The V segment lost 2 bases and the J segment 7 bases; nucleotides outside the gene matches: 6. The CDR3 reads CASSQLGTGGTNEQFF. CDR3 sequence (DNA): TGTGCCAGCAGCCAACTTGGGACAGGGGGCACAAATGAGCAGTTCTTC.

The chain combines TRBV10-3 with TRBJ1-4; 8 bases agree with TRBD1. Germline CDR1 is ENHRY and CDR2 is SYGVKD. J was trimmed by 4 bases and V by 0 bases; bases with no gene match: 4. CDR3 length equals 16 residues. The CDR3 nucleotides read TGTGCCATCAGTGAGTCGGGGACAGGCGTTAATGAAAAACTGTTTTTT. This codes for CAISESGTGVNEKLFF.

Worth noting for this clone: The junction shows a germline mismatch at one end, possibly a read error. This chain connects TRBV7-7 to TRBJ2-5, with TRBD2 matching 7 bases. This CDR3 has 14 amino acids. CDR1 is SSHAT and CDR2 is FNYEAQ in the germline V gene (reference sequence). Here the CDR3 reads CASSPAGQSGPQYF. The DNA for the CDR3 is TGTGCTAGCAGCCCAGCGGGGCAGTCCGGGCCCCAGTACTTC. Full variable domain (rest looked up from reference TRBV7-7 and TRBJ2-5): GAGVSQSPRYKVTKRGQDVTLRCDPISSHATLYWYQQALGQGPEFLTYFNYEAQPDKSGLPSDRFSAERPEGSISTLTIQRTEQRDSAMYRCASSPAGQSGPQYFGPGTRLLVL.

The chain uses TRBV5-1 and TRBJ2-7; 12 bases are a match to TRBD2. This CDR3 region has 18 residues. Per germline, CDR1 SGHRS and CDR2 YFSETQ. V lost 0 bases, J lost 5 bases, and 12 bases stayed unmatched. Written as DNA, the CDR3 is TGCGCCAGCAGCTTGGCACCGACTAGCGGGAGTAGAATCAACGAGCAGTACTTC. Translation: CASSLAPTSGSRINEQYF.